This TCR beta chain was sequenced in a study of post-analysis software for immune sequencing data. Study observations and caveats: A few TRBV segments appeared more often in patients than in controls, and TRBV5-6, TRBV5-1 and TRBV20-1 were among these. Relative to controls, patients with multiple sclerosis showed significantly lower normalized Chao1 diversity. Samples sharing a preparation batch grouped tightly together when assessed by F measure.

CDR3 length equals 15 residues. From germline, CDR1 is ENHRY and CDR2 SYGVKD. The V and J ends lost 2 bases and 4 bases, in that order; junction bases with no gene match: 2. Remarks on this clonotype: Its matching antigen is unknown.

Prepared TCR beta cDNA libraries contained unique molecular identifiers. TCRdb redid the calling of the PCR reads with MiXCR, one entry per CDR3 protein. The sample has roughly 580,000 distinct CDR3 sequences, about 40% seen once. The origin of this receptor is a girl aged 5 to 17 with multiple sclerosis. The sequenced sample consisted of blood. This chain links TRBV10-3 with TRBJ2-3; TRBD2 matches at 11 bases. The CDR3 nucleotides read TGTGCCATCAGTGAGACTAGCGGGAGCCCAGATACGCAGTATTTT. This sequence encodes CAISETSGSPDTQYF.